These 8 T cell receptor beta chains came from one sample sequenced in a study of OX40 agonist ivuxolimab in advanced cancers. The repertoire was sequenced with immunoSEQ multiplex PCR; TCRdb's copy has only in-frame clones and lacks some. This sample carries around 100,000 clones, 91% of them seen once, and the ten largest clones take roughly 2.6%. The sequencing here drew on CD4+ or CD8+ T cells sorted from blood, taken in a trial of the OX40 agonist ivuxolimab. The receptors derive from an adult with an advanced solid tumor such as melanoma, head and neck, liver or kidney cancer.

This clone was recorded once. The chain combines TRBV5-6 with TRBJ1-2; unclear D gene. This CDR3 contains 11 residues. V lost 4 bases to trimming and J lost 7 bases, with 8 bases between them. The germline gives CDR1 SGHDT, CDR2 YYEEEE. The CDR3 nucleotides are TGTGCCAGCAGCGAGAACACTGGCTACACCTTC. It is translated as CASSENTGYTF.

The gene calls are TRBV27 and TRBJ2-7, with 8 bases identical to TRBD1. The length of the CDR3 is 13 residues. Germline V gives CDR1 MNHEY, CDR2 SMNVEV (reference sequence). V shed 6 bases and J 3 bases; nucleotides not matched to a gene: 4. The CDR3: CASRRTGNYEQYF. The CDR3 nucleotides are TGTGCCAGCAGGAGGACAGGGAACTACGAGCAGTACTTC.

The chain carries TRBV5-4 and TRBJ2-7, with 8 bases lining up with TRBD1. With 0 bases clipped from V and 4 bases from J, the junction kept 6 bases outside the gene matches. The CDR3 has 15 residues. The V gene's germline CDR1 is SGHNT and CDR2 YYREEE (reference sequence). CDR3 in amino acids: CASSLGDRNKYEQYF. The CDR3, as DNA: TGTGCCAGCAGCTTGGGGGACAGGAATAAATACGAGCAGTACTTC.

The chain carries TRBV7-9 and TRBJ2-3; the D gene is possibly TRBD2 (5 bases). V dropped 5 bases and J dropped 7 bases, with 19 bases sitting between them. Germline V gene data show CDR1 as SEHNR and CDR2 as FQNEAQ (reference sequence). The CDR3 covers 15 residues. CDR3 sequence (DNA): TGTGCCAGCAGCCTGGACGGTCCTAGCTCGAATACGCAGTATTTT. This gives the protein CASSLDGPSSNTQYF.

The chain is built from TRBV18 and TRBJ2-5; D remains ambiguous. V was pared by 0 bases and J by 5 bases, with 4 bases between. From germline, CDR1 is KGHSH and CDR2 LQKENI. This CDR3 region has 12 residues. The CDR3 sequence is CASSPPWETQYF. The CDR3 DNA reads TGTGCCAGCTCACCACCATGGGAGACCCAGTACTTC.

The chain joins TRBV5-1 to TRBJ1-1, with D possibly matching TRBD1 (5 bases). The CDR3 is made up of 14 amino acids. Looked up from germline, CDR1 is SGHRS and CDR2 is YFSETQ. V lost 0 bases to trimming and J lost 4 bases, with 10 bases between them. CDR3 protein: CASSLEGVGTEAFF. The CDR3 DNA sequence: TGCGCCAGCAGCTTGGAAGGGGTCGGCACTGAAGCTTTCTTT.

This chain uses TRBV5-1 with TRBJ2-7; D may be TRBD1 (6 bases). This CDR3 spans 14 amino acids. V was pared by 4 bases and J by 0 bases, with 11 bases between. The germline V gene has CDR1 SGHRS and CDR2 YFSETQ. DNA for the CDR3: TGCGCCAGCAGCCAAACAGGGAACTCCTACGAGCAGTACTTC. As protein: CASSQTGNSYEQYF. Variable domain in full (rest from reference TRBV5-1 and TRBJ2-7): KAGVTQTPRYLIKTRGQQVTLSCSPISGHRSVSWYQQTPGQGLQFLFEYFSETQRNKGNFPGRFSGRQFSNSRSEMNVSTLELGDSALYLCASSQTGNSYEQYFGPGTRLTVT.

The chain has TRBV18 and TRBJ2-7; a possible D gene is TRBD1 (5 bases). Germline-derived CDR1 and CDR2 are KGHSH and LQKENI. The CDR3 has 13 amino acids. V lost 2 bases and J lost 7, with 12 bases in between. The CDR3 loop reads CASSPRGAQEQYF. The CDR3 bases are TGTGCCAGCTCACCAAGGGGCGCGCAGGAGCAGTACTTC.